The entry below describes one T cell receptor beta chain. The antigen is undetermined. This sample is drawn from a study of monozygotic twins with inflammatory bowel disease. General study findings and limits: Varied immunosuppressive treatments among patients may have increased repertoire variability.

Each UMI harboured a 6-nucleotide sample barcode and was appended via template switching. TCRdb reworked the 5' RACE reads into one entry per CDR3 protein, no DNA. The sample includes 170,000 or so distinct CDR3 sequences. This clonotype originated in a human donor with ulcerative colitis or Crohn's disease, or a healthy co-twin of an affected twin (not recorded which). Sequenced: blood.

The CDR3 protein is CASSVWTGETFF. The V call is TRBV9, the J call TRBJ1-1; no DNA is available, so the TRBD1 call from TCRdb remains unchecked. CDR3 length equals 12 residues. Germline loops: CDR1 SGDLS, CDR2 YYNGEE.